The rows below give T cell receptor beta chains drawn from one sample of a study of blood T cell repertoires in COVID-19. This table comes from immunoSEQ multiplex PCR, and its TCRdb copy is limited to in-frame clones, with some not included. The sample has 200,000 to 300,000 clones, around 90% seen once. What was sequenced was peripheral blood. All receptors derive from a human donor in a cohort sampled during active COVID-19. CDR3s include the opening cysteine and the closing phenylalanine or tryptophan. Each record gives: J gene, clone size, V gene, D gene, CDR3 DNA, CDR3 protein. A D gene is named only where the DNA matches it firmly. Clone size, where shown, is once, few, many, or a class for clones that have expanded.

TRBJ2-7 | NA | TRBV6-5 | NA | TGTGCCAGCAGTTACGGGAGGCTGAAGCCCTACGAGCAGTACTTC | CASSYGRLKPYEQYF
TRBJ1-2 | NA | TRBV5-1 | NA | TGCGCCAGCAGCCCGGGATCTAACTATGGCTACACCTTC | CASSPGSNYGYTF
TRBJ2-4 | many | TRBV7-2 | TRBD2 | TGTGCCAGCAGCCCGAGTGGGACTAACAGTATCCGGTACTTC | CASSPSGTNSIRYF
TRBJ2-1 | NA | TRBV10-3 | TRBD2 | TGTGCCATCAACCTAGCGGGAGGGCCCCCCGCCTACAATGAGCAGTTCTTC | CAINLAGGPPAYNEQFF
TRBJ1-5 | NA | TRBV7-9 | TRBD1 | TGTGCCAGCAGCTTTATCGGGACAGGGCTAAATCAGCCCCAGCATTTT | CASSFIGTGLNQPQHF
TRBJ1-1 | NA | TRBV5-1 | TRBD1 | TGCGCCAGCAGCTTGGCTCGGACAGGGGGCCTTTTAAGGAACACTGAAGCTTTCTTT | CASSLARTGGLLRNTEAFF
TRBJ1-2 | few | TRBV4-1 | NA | TGCGCCAGCAGCCAAGAGACAGGCCCCTATGGCTACACCTTC | CASSQETGPYGYTF
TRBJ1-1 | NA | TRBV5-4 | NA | TGTGCCAGCAGATACACCGGTGGAGACACTGAAGCTTTCTTT | CASRYTGGDTEAFF
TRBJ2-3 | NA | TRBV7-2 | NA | TGTGCCAGCAGCTTAGCTGGGGCGTCGGGAGATACGCAGTATTTT | CASSLAGASGDTQYF
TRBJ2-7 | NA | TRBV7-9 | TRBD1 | TGTGCCAGCAGCCCGGACAGGGTCTACGAGCAGTACTTC | CASSPDRVYEQYF
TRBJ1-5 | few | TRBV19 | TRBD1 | TGTGCCAGTAGTACCGACAGGGAGGCCTTTCAGCCCCAGCATTTT | CASSTDREAFQPQHF
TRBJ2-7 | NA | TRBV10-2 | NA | TGCGCCATTAGTCCCGGAGGCCGCCTGCGCGAGCAGTACTTC | CAISPGGRLREQYF
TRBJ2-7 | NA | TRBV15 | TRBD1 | TGTGCCACCAGCAGAAAGTTTGGGCAGGGGGCCTCCTACGAGCAGTACTTC | CATSRKFGQGASYEQYF
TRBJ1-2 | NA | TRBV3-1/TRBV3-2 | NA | TGTGCCAGCAGCCAAGGAGGTACAAGCGGGTGGGATGGCTACACCTTC | CASSQGGTSGWDGYTF